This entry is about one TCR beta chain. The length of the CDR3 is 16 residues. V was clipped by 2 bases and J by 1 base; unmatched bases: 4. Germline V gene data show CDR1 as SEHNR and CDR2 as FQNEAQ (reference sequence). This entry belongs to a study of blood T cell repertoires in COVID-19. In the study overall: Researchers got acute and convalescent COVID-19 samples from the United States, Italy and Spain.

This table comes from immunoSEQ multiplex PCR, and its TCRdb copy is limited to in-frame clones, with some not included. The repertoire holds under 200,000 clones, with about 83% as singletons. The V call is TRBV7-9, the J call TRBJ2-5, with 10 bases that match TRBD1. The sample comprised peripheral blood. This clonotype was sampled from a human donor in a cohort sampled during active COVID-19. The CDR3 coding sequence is TGTGCCAGCAGCTTAACCGGGACAGGGGTCCAAGAGACCCAGTACTTC. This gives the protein CASSLTGTGVQETQYF.